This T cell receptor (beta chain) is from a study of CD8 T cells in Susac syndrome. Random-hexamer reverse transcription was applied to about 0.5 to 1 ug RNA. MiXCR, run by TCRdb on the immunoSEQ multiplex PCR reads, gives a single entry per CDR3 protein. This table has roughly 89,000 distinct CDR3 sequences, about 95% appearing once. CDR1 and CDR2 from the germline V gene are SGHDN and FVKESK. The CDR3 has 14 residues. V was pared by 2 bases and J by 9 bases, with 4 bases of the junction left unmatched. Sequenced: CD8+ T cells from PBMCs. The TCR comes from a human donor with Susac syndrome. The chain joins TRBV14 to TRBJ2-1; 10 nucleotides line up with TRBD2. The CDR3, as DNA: TGTGCCAGCAGCCAACTAGCGGGAGATAGTGAGCAGTTCTTC. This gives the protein CASSQLAGDSEQFF.